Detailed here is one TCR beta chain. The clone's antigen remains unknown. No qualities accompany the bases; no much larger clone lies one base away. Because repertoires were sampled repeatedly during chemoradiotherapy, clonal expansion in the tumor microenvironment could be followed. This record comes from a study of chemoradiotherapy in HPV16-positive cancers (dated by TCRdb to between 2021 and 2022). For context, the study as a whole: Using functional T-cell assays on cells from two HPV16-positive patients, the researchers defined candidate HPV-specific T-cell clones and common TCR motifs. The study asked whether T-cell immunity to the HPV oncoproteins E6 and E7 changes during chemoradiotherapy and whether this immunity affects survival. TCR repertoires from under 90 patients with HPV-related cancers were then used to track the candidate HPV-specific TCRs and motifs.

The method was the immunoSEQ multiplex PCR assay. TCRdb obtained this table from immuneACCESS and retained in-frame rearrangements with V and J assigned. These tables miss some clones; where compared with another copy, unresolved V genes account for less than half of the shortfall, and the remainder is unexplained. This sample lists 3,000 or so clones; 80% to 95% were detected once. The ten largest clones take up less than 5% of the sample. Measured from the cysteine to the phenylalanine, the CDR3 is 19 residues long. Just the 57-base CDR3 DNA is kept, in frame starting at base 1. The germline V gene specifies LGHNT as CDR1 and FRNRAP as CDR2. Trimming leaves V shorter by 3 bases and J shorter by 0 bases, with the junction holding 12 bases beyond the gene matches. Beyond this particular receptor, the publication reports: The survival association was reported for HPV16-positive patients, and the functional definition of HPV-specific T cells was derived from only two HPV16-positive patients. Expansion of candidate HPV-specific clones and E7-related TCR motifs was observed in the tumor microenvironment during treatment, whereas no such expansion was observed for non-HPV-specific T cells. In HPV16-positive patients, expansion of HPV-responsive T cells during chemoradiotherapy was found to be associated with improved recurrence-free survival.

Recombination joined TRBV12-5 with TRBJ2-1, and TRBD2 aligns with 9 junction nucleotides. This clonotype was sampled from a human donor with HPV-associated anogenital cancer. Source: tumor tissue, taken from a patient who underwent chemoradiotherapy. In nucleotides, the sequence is TGTGCTAGTGGTTTCCCCCCCCTTAGCGGGAGCAGCTCCTACAATGAGCAGTTCTTC. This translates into CASGFPPLSGSSSYNEQFF.